This note documents a single T cell receptor beta chain sequence. Its specificity is unknown. This CDR3 comprises 13 residues. Germline CDR1 reads SEHNR; CDR2 reads FQNEAQ (reference sequence). V gave up 2 bases and J gave up 3 bases, with 7 bases separating them. The source of the sample is a study of T cell repertoires in cytomegalovirus infection. Study background: CMV infection together with matching HLA type was indicated by public TCR beta signatures. Whole-study findings and limits: The ex vivo response was dominated by HLA-C-restricted CMV-specific TCR beta clonotypes. Individuals carrying CMV plus the relevant HLA were identified by cumulative frequency of public TCR beta families.

TCRdb recomputed calls from the reads with MiXCR, one row per CDR3 protein. The table shows 76,000 or so distinct CDR3 sequences, with less than 4.5% occurring only once. This sequence was found in a human donor in good health (CMV status not recorded). Some clones in this sample may be carry-over from other donors' samples. Material for sequencing was PBMCs. The chain is built from TRBV7-9 and TRBJ1-1; D is uncertain. CDR3 amino acids: CASSLSSDTEAFF. For the CDR3, the DNA is TGTGCCAGCAGCTTAAGTTCTGACACTGAAGCTTTCTTT.